The entry below gives a single T cell receptor beta chain sequence along with its context. V dropped 4 bases and J dropped 0; count of bases not matched to a gene: 6. This CDR3 contains 15 residues. Per the germline V gene, CDR1 is MDHEN and CDR2 is SYDVKM. Authors' analysis steps: It was from reference gene primer amplification that nucleated cell counts were estimated. Sequencing used immunoSEQ multiplex PCR; TCRdb keeps in-frame clones, though not all of them. That table is the source of V, J and clone size, and D and trimming were worked out from the DNA. The table lists roughly 210,000 clones, over 75% of them singletons. Participant age was about 18 to 95 years, and participants resided in fewer than 30 US areas. Self-reported history from a screening survey and questionnaire set each donor's cohort. These data belong to a study of blood T cell repertoires in COVID-19. Turning to the study itself: The United States, Italy and Spain provided the acute and convalescent COVID-19 samples.

The specimen sequenced was PBMCs or T cells enriched from blood (not recorded which). The genes are TRBV28 and TRBJ2-7; 7 bases align to TRBD2. This receptor was identified in a man aged 30-40 years in a cohort exposed to, infected with or recovered from COVID-19 (not recorded which). This CDR3 is CASSSLAGSSYEQYF. In DNA, the CDR3 is TGTGCCAGCAGTTCCTTAGCGGGTAGCTCCTACGAGCAGTACTTC.